This TCR beta chain was obtained from a study of radiotherapy plus CTLA-4 blockade in lung cancer. This table comes from immunoSEQ multiplex PCR, and its TCRdb copy is limited to in-frame clones, with some not included. The table lists approximately 28,000 clones, roughly 80% of them singletons. Germline assignment: CDR1 SGDLS and CDR2 YYNGEE. The CDR3 contains 15 residues. V shed 0 bases and J shed 5 bases, with 14 bases lying between them. This clone has a single count. The chain recombines TRBV9 with TRBJ1-1; D is unclear. Sequencing used peripheral blood, obtained from a patient treated with radiotherapy plus ipilimumab. The source of this sequence is a human donor with non-small cell lung cancer who had stable disease on radiotherapy plus ipilimumab. CDR3 in DNA: TGTGCCAGCAGCGTAGGTTCCTGGACGGAGACTGAAGCTTTCTTT. It yields the protein CASSVGSWTETEAFF.